This TCR beta chain was documented in a study of cytomegalovirus exposure and HLA in healthy donors (dated by TCRdb to 2016 to 2017). About the full investigation: In an earlier analysis of 550 to 750 of the donors, approximately 260 Gb of sequence data and 90 million to 130 million unique TCR beta sequences from about 180 million T cells were reported. Genome-wide SNP genotypes for about 60% of the 666 donors were used in a later genetic analysis, which treated that subset as a discovery cohort. On average, over 200,000 unique TCR beta nucleotide sequences were sequenced per donor among about 400 genotyped donors of the cohort, with around 19% of those sequences being non-productive. The study used immunosequencing to profile the T cell repertoires of more than 650 subjects and linked those repertoires to cytomegalovirus serostatus. Besides the first cohort of roughly 640 subjects, a separate validation cohort made up of 120 different subjects was used. An early release that covered several hundred HLA-typed donors contained around 300 gigabases of sequencing data and 70 million to 100 million unique TCR sequences. A later analysis re-analyzed previously published TCR beta repertoires from 600 to 850 donors and added high-resolution HLA genotyping to study TCR occurrence patterns. The number of donors typed differed by locus, with about 629-640 for A, B, C, DRB1 and DQB1, roughly 550 for DQA1, 606 for DPA1, and about 450 for DPB1. Among the 398 genotyped donors, around 81% belonged to the genetic ancestry cluster associated with self-reported Caucasian donors. To predict cytomegalovirus infection status, the study combined high-throughput TCR immunosequencing, statistical association of individual TCRs with disease status, and machine learning. In an earlier analysis of over 550 of the donors, high-throughput TCR beta sequencing was used to judge whether each TCR beta V gene segment behaved as functional or pseudogenic. Four to six DR-DQ haplotypes were handled as single units for association and clustering because linkage in the cohort was strong. HLA typing included class I and class II loci at four-digit resolution. Donor age, sex, ethnicity and CMV serostatus were compiled together with the repertoire data. Every repertoire in the discovery cohort had been generated on one and the same sequencing platform. The study aimed to test whether cataloging public T cell receptors could reveal signatures of past pathogen exposure. The later analysis used no new phenotypic data to find candidate immune exposures, relying instead on TCR beta sequences and their occurrence across donors.

Measured from the cysteine to the phenylalanine, the CDR3 is 14 residues long. Of the read, only the CDR3 DNA is kept; its 42 bases are in frame from base 1. Trimming takes 5 bases from V and 1 base from J, and the germline ends sit 13 bases apart. The germline V gene gives CDR1 as SQVTM and CDR2 as ANQGSEA. This clone was seen a few times. It has no known antigen specificity. Nothing much larger sits one base from this clone, and base qualities are not available. Results and caveats for the whole study, not just this receptor: A further reported finding was that TCR beta sequences accurately predicted the HLA-A and HLA-B alleles for most subjects in the first cohort. The earlier analysis of 587 of the donors excluded 15 to 20 rarely observed V segments, including chromosome 9 orphons, because counts were too low. A later analysis found that most CMV-associated TCR beta chains appeared HLA-restricted, with HLA associations seemingly driven largely by CMV exposure. A later analysis reported that several top co-occurrence clusters appeared linked to parvovirus B19, influenza, CMV and Epstein-Barr virus. According to a later genetic analysis, donors in an Asian-associated ancestry cluster had fewer N-insertions in productive TCRs than the approximately 650-donor mean. Specific HLA alleles were associated with over 15,000 TCR beta sequences at a false discovery rate of 0.05 in a later analysis. The study gave a list of 150 to 200 TCR beta chains associated with cytomegalovirus. Because HLA typing was missing for some donors at each locus, association tests included only the typed subset. A group of highly shared sequence variants was considered likely to be a technical artifact of the sequencing pipeline. CMV serostatus was the only immune exposure information available for the cohort. Some IMGT-functional V segments, including TRBV6-2 and TRBV6-3, could not be distinguished by the 87-base-pair reads and were therefore excluded. In a later analysis, TCR association rates were found to vary across HLA loci, with the most associated TCRs seen for DRB1 alleles and the fewest for HLA-C alleles. A later genetic analysis associated a missense DCLRE1C variant with V-gene and J-gene trimming of TCR beta chains, and an independent cohort replicated the association. According to the authors, the approach could potentially be generalized to other disease states and immunological phenotypes. Most TCR sequences were seen in very few donors, while some public TCRs were found in many individuals. Cytomegalovirus status was reported to be diagnosed by the classifier with high specificity and sensitivity in both the original and validation cohorts. The cohort was sequenced for TCR beta chains only, and without alpha or paired-chain data the features that could be detected were limited. Correlated functional status among segregating V segments might reflect linkage disequilibrium, but an unknown experimental factor could not be ruled out. In a later analysis, HLA-associated TCR beta chains were found to be more clonally expanded and to have lower generation probabilities than equally common non-associated chains. When HLA alleles, especially DR and DQ, strongly co-occurred, TCR associations were difficult to assign to individual alleles. A few of the identified cytomegalovirus-associated TCR beta chains were confirmed in vitro to be specific for cytomegalovirus antigens. In an earlier analysis of 587 of the donors, most TCR beta V segments appeared in productive rearrangements about 90% or about 30% of the time, broadly matching IMGT annotations. Presence/absence analyses assumed roughly uniform sequencing depth across donors, an assumption that may not hold.

Receptors were amplified or captured by the immunoSEQ multiplex PCR assay. A mixture of 60 forward primers for TCR Vbeta segments and 13 reverse primers for TCR Jbeta segments was used in the multiplex PCR. Amplification of the CDR3 region of rearranged TCR beta genes was performed with a multiplex PCR assay on genomic DNA. The amplified TCR beta libraries were sequenced on the Illumina HiSeq System as 87-base-pair reads. On the study's bioinformatics: Across the 700 or so repertoires, a later analysis counted some 81 million unique TCR beta chains, around 10 million of which were shared by at least two donors. Raw reads were error-corrected and collapsed into unique sequences with a nearest-neighbor algorithm that merged closely related sequences to remove PCR and sequencing errors. To assign V, D and J gene segments, CDR3 sequences were aligned to IMGT reference sequences. For a sequence to be retained, a match of at least six nucleotides to both a V gene segment and a J gene segment was required. A rearrangement was called productive if the CDR3 had no stop codons and remained in frame with V and J, and every other rearrangement was called non-productive. Following IMGT convention, CDR3 was defined as the stretch from the second conserved V-encoded cysteine up to the conserved J-encoded phenylalanine. The earlier analysis of 450 to 750 of the donors excluded any sequence lacking an unambiguous match to a single V gene segment. In an earlier analysis of several hundred of the donors, V segments were called functional above 56.7% productive rearrangements and were called segregating when the between-donor standard deviation exceeded 5%. To diagnose cytomegalovirus status from the catalog of TCR beta chain sequences, a statistical classification framework was built. In a later analysis, V and J genes were assigned by comparing TCR nucleotide sequences against IMGT/GENE-DB human TR gene sequences. The TCRdist pipeline was used in a later analysis to assign CDR3 sequences and most-parsimonious VDJ recombination scenarios. A later analysis defined each TCR beta chain by its CDR3 amino acid sequence plus V-gene family, and excluded reads lacking a unique V-gene family. To address suspected cross-contamination and a sequencing artifact, a later analysis removed approximately 590 highly shared, low-generation-probability nucleotide sequences. For each public chain, a later analysis derived a clonal expansion index from normalized ranks of inferred template counts within each repertoire. In a later analysis, generation probabilities were computed with a VDJ recombination model fitted to out-of-frame rearrangements, and the resulting probabilities were checked against IGoR. A later analysis scored TCR-TCR, TCR-HLA and TCR-CMV co-occurrence with hypergeometric tests, applying a repertoire-size bias correction to TCR pairs. False discovery rates were estimated in a later analysis by permuting HLA or CMV assignments 20 times. In a later analysis, co-occurring TCRs were grouped using DBSCAN, and TCRdist sequence similarity was added for clustering within HLA-allele-positive subsets. Co-occurrence clustering excluded repertoires with fewer than 30,000 or more than 120,000 public chains, plus five with anomalous nucleotide sharing. TCRdb provides this immuneACCESS table in a form limited to in-frame rearrangements. Some clones are lacking; in checked studies, under half of them reflect an unresolved V gene, and why the rest are absent is not known. That table gives V, J and clone size, and the DNA gave D and trimming. The sample profile shows about 160,000 clones; 65% to 85% of them were found once. More than 1% of the sample goes to the ten largest clones.

The cohort consisted of approximately 690 healthy bone marrow donors. At the time of sampling, every cohort member was nominally healthy, though immune exposures that went unrecorded were likely present. The donor tested CMV seronegative and was one of the 352 seronegative cohort members. A peripheral blood sample was collected from each donor, and TCR beta sequencing was performed on peripheral blood mononuclear cells. Genomic DNA extraction from the blood cell samples was performed with the Qiagen DNeasy Blood Extraction Kit. This receptor chain uses TRBV29-1 and TRBJ2-3, with the D segment identity uncertain. This receptor was identified in a boy under 10 years old in good health and CMV-seronegative. Material for sequencing was PBMCs. Here the CDR3 is given as CSVTVFSGTDTQYF. At the DNA level, the sequence is TGCAGCGTTACCGTATTTAGTGGCACAGATACGCAGTATTTT.